Following are 30 T cell receptor beta chains from one sample sequenced in a study of healthy donors' naive CD4 and CD8 T cells. TCR libraries were built from roughly 0.5 ug of total RNA by linear amplification. MiXCR was run by TCRdb on the reads, yielding one entry per CDR3 protein. This repertoire shows approximately 180,000 distinct CDR3 sequences, 74% found once; its top ten account for 2% to 2.5%. Input material: naive CD4+ and CD8+ T cells sorted from blood, pooled from several donors. These receptors originate from a pool of human donors in good health; the sample pools cells from several healthy donors.

The gene calls are TRBV27 and TRBJ1-1, with 7 nucleotides matching TRBD1. V dropped 6 bases and J dropped 0; count of bases not matched to a gene: 13. Germline V gene data show CDR1 as MNHEY and CDR2 as SMNVEV (reference sequence). The CDR3 has 17 residues. DNA of the CDR3: TGTGCCAGCAGCCCCCAGGGGGTCGGCAGGCTGAACACTGAAGCTTTCTTT. It encodes CASSPQGVGRLNTEAFF.

This clonotype was seen just once. The rearrangement uses TRBV29-1 and TRBJ2-7, with 7 bases lining up with TRBD1. CDR3 length equals 13 residues. V shed 3 bases and J 3 bases; nucleotides not matched to a gene: 5. Germline V gives CDR1 SQVTM, CDR2 ANQGSEA. The CDR3 sequence is CSVEPPGGYEQYF. The DNA for the CDR3 is TGCAGCGTTGAGCCTCCAGGGGGCTACGAGCAGTACTTC.

The chain links TRBV7-8 to TRBJ2-2; D is unclear. This CDR3 has 14 amino acids. The V gene's germline CDR1 is SGHVS and CDR2 FQNEAQ. Between the trimmed V and J ends, which lost 6 bases and 6 bases, there was a span of 14 bases. The CDR3 region has the DNA TGTGCCAGCAGATTATACTTAGGGTCCGGGGAGCTGTTTTTT. Protein sequence: CASRLYLGSGELFF.

The table lists this clonotype with a count of one. The rearrangement joins TRBV6-5 to TRBJ2-1; 12 nucleotides line up with TRBD2. Germline CDR1 is MNHEY and CDR2 is SVGAGI. This CDR3 has 16 amino acids. V shed 4 bases, J shed 4 bases, and the junction held 5 bases outside the gene matches. The CDR3 sequence: CASSCHTSGGYNEQFF. The CDR3 DNA is TGTGCCAGCAGTTGCCATACTAGCGGGGGGTACAATGAGCAGTTCTTC.

The chain links TRBV7-9 to TRBJ2-1; 10 bases are shared with TRBD1. After removal of 5 bases from V and 14 bases from J, the junction contained 6 bases not matched to a gene. The CDR3 covers 12 residues. Germline CDR1 is SEHNR and CDR2 is FQNEAQ (reference sequence). CDR3 loop: CASSPPGTGEFF. The CDR3 bases are TGTGCCAGCAGCCCTCCCGGGACAGGGGAGTTCTTC.

This chain uses TRBV4-2 with TRBJ1-3; D perhaps matches TRBD1 (5 bases). Germline values: CDR1 LGHNA, CDR2 YNFKEQ. The CDR3 runs to 16 residues. The V end was cut by 0 bases, the J end by 0 bases, with 9 bases between. Here the CDR3 DNA reads TGTGCCAGCAGCCAAGAGGCAGGGAGCTCTGGAAACACCATATATTTT. This translates into CASSQEAGSSGNTIYF.

V is TRBV19 and J is TRBJ2-7; 13 bases are a match to TRBD2. The CDR3 is 16 amino acids. V was pared by 4 bases and J by 5 bases, with 8 bases of the junction left unmatched. The germline V gene has CDR1 LNHDA and CDR2 SQIVND (reference sequence). In DNA form, the CDR3 reads TGTGCCAGTAGTAGCAGAAGGGGACTAGCGGGAAACGAGCAGTACTTC. Its protein is CASSSRRGLAGNEQYF.

The chain recombines TRBV29-1 with TRBJ2-3; the match to TRBD2 covers 8 bases. The CDR3 has 13 residues. Germline CDR1 reads SQVTM; CDR2 reads ANQGSEA. V shed 6 bases and J 2 bases; nucleotides not matched to a gene: 4. DNA of the CDR3: TGCAGCGTATTTAGCGGGACCACAGATACGCAGTATTTT. As protein: CSVFSGTTDTQYF.

The rearrangement uses TRBV11-2 and TRBJ1-1; the D is unclear. The V and J ends lost 1 base and 11 bases respectively, with 11 bases between them. Per the germline V gene, CDR1 is SGHAT and CDR2 is FQNNGV. The CDR3 runs to 12 residues. CDR3 amino acids: CASSLAPESAFF. Written as DNA, the CDR3 is TGTGCCAGCAGCTTAGCTCCAGAAAGCGCTTTCTTT.

The chain uses TRBV5-4 and TRBJ2-7; the match to TRBD1 covers 8 bases. Germline values: CDR1 SGHNT, CDR2 YYREEE (reference sequence). The CDR3 sequence is 14 residues long. V lost 2 bases, J lost 6 bases, and 7 bases stayed unmatched. CDR3 nucleotides: TGTGCCAGCAGCTTTTGGACAGGGACGGGCGAGCAGTACGTC. It translates to CASSFWTGTGEQYV.

This clonotype was seen more than once but under ten times. The genes are TRBV29-1 and TRBJ2-2, with a possible D match to TRBD1 (5 bases). V shed 5 bases and J shed 7 bases, with 14 bases lying between them. This CDR3 region has 13 residues. CDR1 and CDR2 from the germline V gene are SQVTM and ANQGSEA. The CDR3 DNA reads as TGCAGCGTTACAGTGCTTCAGGGCGGGGAGCTGTTTTTT. Protein sequence: CSVTVLQGGELFF.

The V and J genes are TRBV6-5 and TRBJ2-1; 10 nucleotides line up with TRBD2. The germline V gene encodes CDR1 MNHEY and CDR2 SVGAGI. The ends lost 7 bases at V and 7 bases at J; junction bases unmatched: 4. The CDR3 is made up of 13 amino acids. CDR3 DNA sequence: TGTGCCAGCACCCCGACTAGCGGGAATGAGCAGTTCTTC. As protein: CASTPTSGNEQFF.

This sequence joins TRBV2 and TRBJ1-1, with D perhaps matching TRBD1 (6 bases). Germline CDR1 SNHLY, CDR2 FYNNEI. The CDR3 has 13 amino acids. V gave up 7 bases and J gave up 5 bases, with 14 bases separating them. The CDR3 DNA is TGTGCCAGCAAAGGGGGGCAAGGTACTGAAGCTTTCTTT. Its translation: CASKGGQGTEAFF.

V is TRBV12-3 or TRBV12-4 and J is TRBJ1-5, with D perhaps matching TRBD1 (5 bases). V gave up 3 bases and J gave up 2 bases, with 8 bases separating them. The CDR3 sequence is 14 residues long. The CDR3 reads CASSFRDGNQPQHF. The CDR3 region has the DNA TGTGCCAGCAGTTTCCGGGACGGCAATCAGCCCCAGCATTTT.

This rearrangement joins TRBV27 to TRBJ1-2, with no clear D. Trimming left V 1 base short and J 0 bases short, with 9 bases between. The CDR3 is 15 amino acids. Germline loops: CDR1 MNHEY, CDR2 SMNVEV (reference sequence). CDR3 sequence reads: CASSLWARSNYGYTF. The DNA for the CDR3 is TGTGCCAGCAGTTTATGGGCCCGTTCTAACTATGGCTACACCTTC.

This clonotype was counted a few times. Here the CDR3 DNA reads TGTGCCAGCAGTGAGGACGAGGGGGTTTACGAGCAGTACTTC. This codes for CASSEDEGVYEQYF. The chain carries TRBV12-3 or TRBV12-4 and TRBJ2-7; tentatively, D is TRBD1 (6 bases). V was clipped by 5 bases and J by 4 bases, with 15 bases between them. The CDR3 covers 14 residues.

The DNA for the CDR3 is TGTGCCAGCAGCTTATCGGGACAGAACACCGGGGAGCTGTTTTTT. Its protein is CASSLSGQNTGELFF. The chain employs TRBV11-1 and TRBJ2-2, with D possibly being TRBD1 (6 bases). From germline, CDR1 is SGHAT and CDR2 FQDESV (reference sequence). The CDR3 covers 15 residues. V lost 2 bases and J lost 1, with 8 bases in between.

The V call is TRBV19, the J call TRBJ2-1; no definite D call. V was pared by 0 bases and J by 9 bases, with 12 bases between. Germline V CDR1 and CDR2: LNHDA, SQIVND (reference sequence). The length of the CDR3 is 14 residues. The CDR3 DNA reads as TGTGCCAGTAGTATAGATCTCCTAGAAACTGAGCAGTTCTTC. It is translated as CASSIDLLETEQFF.

This chain links TRBV29-1 with TRBJ1-2, with D perhaps TRBD1 (5 bases). CDR1 is SQVTM, CDR2 ANQGSEA, per germline. The CDR3 extends over 15 amino acids. Trimming cost V 6 bases and J 8 bases, with 25 bases left between them. The CDR3 loop reads CSVPEFEGWGEGYTF. CDR3 nucleotide sequence: TGCAGCGTGCCCGAGTTCGAGGGATGGGGCGAGGGCTACACCTTC. The full variable domain, completed using reference TRBV29-1 and TRBJ1-2, is SAVISQKPSRDICQRGTSLTIQCQVDSQVTMMFWYRQQPGQSLTLIATANQGSEATYESGFVIDKFPISRPNLTFSTLTVSNMSPEDSSIYLCSVPEFEGWGEGYTFGSGTRLTVV.

This chain uses TRBV6-5 with TRBJ2-5, with D perhaps TRBD1 or TRBD2 (6 bases each). Germline V gene sequence: CDR1 MNHEY, CDR2 SVGAGI. This CDR3 has 16 residues. The V end lost 9 bases, the J end lost 0 bases, and 20 bases lay between the germline ends. CDR3 bases: TGTGCCAGTACCTCGACAGGTGCGGGGTACCAAGAGACCCAGTACTTC. The encoded protein is CASTSTGAGYQETQYF.

The gene calls are TRBV29-1 and TRBJ1-2, with a possible D match to TRBD1 (6 bases). The length of the CDR3 is 15 residues. Deletions cut 3 bases from V and 4 bases from J, with 18 bases between. The germline gives CDR1 SQVTM, CDR2 ANQGSEA. Written as DNA, the CDR3 is TGCAGCGTTGATGGGCGCCTGGAACAGGGCTATGGCTACACCTTC. Protein product: CSVDGRLEQGYGYTF. The full variable domain, with the rest looked up from reference TRBV29-1 and TRBJ1-2, is SAVISQKPSRDICQRGTSLTIQCQVDSQVTMMFWYRQQPGQSLTLIATANQGSEATYESGFVIDKFPISRPNLTFSTLTVSNMSPEDSSIYLCSVDGRLEQGYGYTFGSGTRLTVV.

This chain connects TRBV19 to TRBJ2-1, with a weak D call TRBD2 (6 bases). CDR1 LNHDA and CDR2 SQIVND come from the germline V gene (reference sequence). The CDR3 sequence is 13 residues long. CDR3 sequence: CASRLAHYNEQFF. The CDR3 DNA reads TGTGCTTCCCGGCTAGCGCACTACAATGAGCAGTTCTTC.

V and J are TRBV9 and TRBJ2-7, with 13 bases fitting TRBD2. The CDR3 runs 17 residues. Trimming cost V 3 bases and J 3 bases; bases outside gene matches: 9. Germline V lookup: CDR1 SGDLS, CDR2 YYNGEE. This CDR3 is CASSALAGGPNGYEQYF. The CDR3 bases are TGTGCCAGCAGCGCACTAGCGGGAGGGCCGAATGGCTACGAGCAGTACTTC.

The genes are TRBV29-1 and TRBJ1-1, with TRBD1 as a possible D gene (6 bases). This CDR3 is 14 amino acids long. The germline V gene has CDR1 SQVTM and CDR2 ANQGSEA. The ends were cut back, 5 bases at V and 1 base at J, with 14 bases in the middle. In nucleotides, the CDR3 is TGCAGCGTTTTAAACAGGGAAGGGAACACTGAAGCTTTCTTT. Its translation is CSVLNREGNTEAFF.

This chain connects TRBV6-5 to TRBJ1-2; D may be TRBD1 (6 bases). The V gene lost 6 bases and the J gene lost 5 bases, with 10 bases spanning the gap. Per the germline V gene, CDR1 is MNHEY and CDR2 is SVGAGI. The CDR3 runs 12 residues. CDR3 nucleotide sequence: TGTGCCAGCAGACAGGGTTCTTATGGCTACACCTTC. This translates into CASRQGSYGYTF.

This chain connects TRBV6-5 to TRBJ1-6; D is possibly TRBD1 (5 bases). The CDR3 extends over 17 amino acids. CDR1 is MNHEY and CDR2 is SVGAGI in the germline V gene. Deletions cut 0 bases from V and 3 bases from J, with 12 bases between. CDR3 amino acids: CASSYSIGTGYNSPLHF. CDR3 coding DNA: TGTGCCAGCAGTTACTCGATTGGGACGGGCTATAATTCACCCCTCCACTTT.

This clonotype was seen a handful of times. The CDR3 nucleotides are TGCAGCGTTTTACAGGGTTACGAGCAGTACTTC. Its protein is CSVLQGYEQYF. The chain links TRBV29-1 to TRBJ2-7; D may be TRBD1 (6 bases). The CDR3 totals 11 residues. V was trimmed by 5 bases and J by 4 bases, leaving 9 bases between them. CDR1 and CDR2 from the germline V gene are SQVTM and ANQGSEA.

This chain joins TRBV29-1 and TRBJ2-5; perhaps TRBD2 as D (5 bases). Trimming stripped 7 bases from V and 4 bases from J, with 7 bases between. Germline CDR1 is SQVTM and CDR2 is ANQGSEA. CDR3 length equals 10 residues. The CDR3 nucleotides are TGCAGCGGGAGGAGAGAGACCCAGTACTTC. Translation gives CSGRRETQYF.

This chain uses TRBV29-1 with TRBJ2-5, with D perhaps TRBD1 or TRBD2 (5 bases each). This CDR3 has 14 residues. CDR1 and CDR2 (germline): SQVTM, ANQGSEA. Trimming shortened V by 5 bases and J by 2 bases, and 15 bases separated the two germline ends. This CDR3 is CSVKEDGAQETQYF. The CDR3 nucleotides read TGCAGCGTTAAGGAGGACGGGGCGCAAGAGACCCAGTACTTC.

V gene TRBV6-2 or TRBV6-3 combines with J gene TRBJ1-5; D gene uncertain. Trimming took 0 bases from V and 7 from J, leaving 13 bases between them. Germline lookup yields CDR1 MNHEY and CDR2 SVGEGT. There are 15 residues in the CDR3. The CDR3 DNA reads TGTGCCAGCAGTTACTCGACGGGTAGAGGGCAGCCCCAGCATTTT. It translates to CASSYSTGRGQPQHF.